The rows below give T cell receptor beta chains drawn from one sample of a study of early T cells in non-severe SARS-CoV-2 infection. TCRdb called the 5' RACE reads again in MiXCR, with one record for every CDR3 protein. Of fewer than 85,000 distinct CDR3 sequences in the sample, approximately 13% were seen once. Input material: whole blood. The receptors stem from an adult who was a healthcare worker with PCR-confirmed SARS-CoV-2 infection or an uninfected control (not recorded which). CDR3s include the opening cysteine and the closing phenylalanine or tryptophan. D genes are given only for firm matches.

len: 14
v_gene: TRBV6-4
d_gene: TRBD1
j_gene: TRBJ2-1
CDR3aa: CASRDTDRGGEQFF

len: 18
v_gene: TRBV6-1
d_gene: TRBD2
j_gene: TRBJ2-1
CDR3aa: CASSERGLAGSSYNEQFF

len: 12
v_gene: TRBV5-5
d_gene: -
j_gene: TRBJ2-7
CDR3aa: CASRGRGYEQYF

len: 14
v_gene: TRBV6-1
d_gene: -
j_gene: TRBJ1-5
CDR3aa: CASSEGRGGQPQHF

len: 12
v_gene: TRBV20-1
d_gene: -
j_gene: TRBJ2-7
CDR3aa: CSASVRDYEQYF

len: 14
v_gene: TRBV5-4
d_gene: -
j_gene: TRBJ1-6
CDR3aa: CASSLQGRDSPLHF

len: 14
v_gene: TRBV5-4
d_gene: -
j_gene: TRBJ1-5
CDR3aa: CASSEGVNNQPQHF

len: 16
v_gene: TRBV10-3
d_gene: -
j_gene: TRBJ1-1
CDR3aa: CAISESGPSLNTEAFF

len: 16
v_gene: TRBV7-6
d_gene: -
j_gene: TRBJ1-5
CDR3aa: CASSLAAPNPYQPQHF

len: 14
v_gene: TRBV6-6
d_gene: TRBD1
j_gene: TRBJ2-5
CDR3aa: CASSPRTGRETQYF

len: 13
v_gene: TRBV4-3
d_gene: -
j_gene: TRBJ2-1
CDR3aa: CASSQNRYNEQFF

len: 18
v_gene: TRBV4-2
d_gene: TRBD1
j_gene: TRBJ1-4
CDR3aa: CASSQDGPGGLFGEKLFF

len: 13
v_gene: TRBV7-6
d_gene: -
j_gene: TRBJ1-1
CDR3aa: CASSLKWATEAFF

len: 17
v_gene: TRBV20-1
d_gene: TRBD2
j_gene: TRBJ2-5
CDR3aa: CSARDQGLAGSQETQYF

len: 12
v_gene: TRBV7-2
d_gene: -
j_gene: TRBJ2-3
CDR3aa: CASSTLTDTQYF

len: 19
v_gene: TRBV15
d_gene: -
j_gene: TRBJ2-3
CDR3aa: CATSRARDHPFPSTDTQYF

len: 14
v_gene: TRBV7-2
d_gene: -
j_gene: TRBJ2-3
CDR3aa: CASSAPGLTDTQYF

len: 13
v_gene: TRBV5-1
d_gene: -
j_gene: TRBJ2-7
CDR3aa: CASKGQPAYEQYF

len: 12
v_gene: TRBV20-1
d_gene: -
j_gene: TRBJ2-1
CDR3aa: CSGGRASNEQFF

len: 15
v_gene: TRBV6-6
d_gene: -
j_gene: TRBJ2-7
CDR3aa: CASRRDKTSSYEQYF

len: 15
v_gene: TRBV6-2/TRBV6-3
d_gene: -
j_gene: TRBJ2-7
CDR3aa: CASRLRDTRSYEQYF

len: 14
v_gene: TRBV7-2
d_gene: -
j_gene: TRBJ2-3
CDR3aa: CASSPGLSTDTQYF

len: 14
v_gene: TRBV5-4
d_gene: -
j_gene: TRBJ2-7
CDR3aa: CASSLMGVTNEQYF

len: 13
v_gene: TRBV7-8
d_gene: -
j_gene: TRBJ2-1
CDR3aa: CASSPGPYNEQFF

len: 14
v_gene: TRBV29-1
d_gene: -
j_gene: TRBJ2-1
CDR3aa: CSATGTESYNEQFF

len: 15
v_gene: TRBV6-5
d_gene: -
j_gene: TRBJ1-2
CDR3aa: CASSTPEGGHYGYTF

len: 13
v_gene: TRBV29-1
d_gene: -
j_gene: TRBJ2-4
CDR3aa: CSVDPPGENIQYF

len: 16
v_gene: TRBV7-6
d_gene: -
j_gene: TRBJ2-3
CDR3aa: CASSSQYRLPTDTQYF

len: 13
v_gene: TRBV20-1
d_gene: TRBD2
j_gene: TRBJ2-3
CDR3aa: CSLAGGYTDTQYF

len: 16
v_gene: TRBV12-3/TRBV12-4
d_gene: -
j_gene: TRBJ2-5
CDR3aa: CASSLALGRLAETQYF

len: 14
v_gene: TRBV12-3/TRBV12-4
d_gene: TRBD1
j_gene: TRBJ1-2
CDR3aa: CASSPGSGTDGYTF

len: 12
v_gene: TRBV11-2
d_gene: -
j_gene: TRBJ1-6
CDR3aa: CASSLEGVTLHF

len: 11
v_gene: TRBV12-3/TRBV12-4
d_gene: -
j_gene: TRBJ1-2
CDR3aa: CASTNREGYTF

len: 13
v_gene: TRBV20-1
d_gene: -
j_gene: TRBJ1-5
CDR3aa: CSASGRENQPQHF

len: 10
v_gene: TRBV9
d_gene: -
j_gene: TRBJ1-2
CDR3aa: CASSGRDYTF

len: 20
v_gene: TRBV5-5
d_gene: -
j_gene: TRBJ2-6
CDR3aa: CASSFTGSFSSSRGANVLTF

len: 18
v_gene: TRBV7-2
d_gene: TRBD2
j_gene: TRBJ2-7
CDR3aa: CASSLDFLSRGSSYEQYF

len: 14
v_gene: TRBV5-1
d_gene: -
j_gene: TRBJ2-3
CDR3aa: CASSLGASTDTQYF

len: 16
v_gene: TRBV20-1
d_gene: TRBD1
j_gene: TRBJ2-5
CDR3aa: CSEVRKQGTWQETQYF

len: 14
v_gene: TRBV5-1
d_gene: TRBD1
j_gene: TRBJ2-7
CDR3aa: CASSRGQGAYEQYF

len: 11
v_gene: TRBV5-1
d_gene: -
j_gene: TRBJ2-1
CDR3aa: CASSSGSEQFF

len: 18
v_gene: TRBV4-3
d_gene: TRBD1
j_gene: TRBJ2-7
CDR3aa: CASSQWPLPWTGHYEQYF

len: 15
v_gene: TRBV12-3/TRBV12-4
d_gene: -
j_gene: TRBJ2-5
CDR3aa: CASSHHGAAQETQYF

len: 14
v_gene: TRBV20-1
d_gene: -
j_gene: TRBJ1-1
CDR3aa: CSARPPDRNTEAFF

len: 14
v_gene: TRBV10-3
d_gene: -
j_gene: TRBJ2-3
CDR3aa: CAISEGRSTDTQYF

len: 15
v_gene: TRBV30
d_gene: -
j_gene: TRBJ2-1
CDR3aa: CAWSVRRTVYNEQFF

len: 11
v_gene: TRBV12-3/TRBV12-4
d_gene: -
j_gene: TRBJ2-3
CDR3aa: CATLQANTQYF

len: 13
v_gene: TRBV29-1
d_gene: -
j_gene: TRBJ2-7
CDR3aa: CSVGPGQLHEQYF

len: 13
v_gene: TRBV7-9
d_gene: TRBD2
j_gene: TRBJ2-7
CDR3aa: CASSFRGGHEQYF

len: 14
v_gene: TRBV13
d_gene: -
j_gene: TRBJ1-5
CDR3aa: CASSSKRGNQPQHF

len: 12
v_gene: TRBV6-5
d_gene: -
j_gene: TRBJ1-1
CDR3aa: CASAGLYTEAFF

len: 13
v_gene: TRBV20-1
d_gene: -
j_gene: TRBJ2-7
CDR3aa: CSASRGGWTEQYF

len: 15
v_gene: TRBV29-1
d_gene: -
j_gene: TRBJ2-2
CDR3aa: CSAGKGPPNTGELFF

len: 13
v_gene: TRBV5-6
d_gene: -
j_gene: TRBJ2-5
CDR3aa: CASSLGGVETQYF

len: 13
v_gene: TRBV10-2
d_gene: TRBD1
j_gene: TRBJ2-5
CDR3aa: CASRTGGEKTQYF

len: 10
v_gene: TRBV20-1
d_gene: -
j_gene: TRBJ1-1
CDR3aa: CSARAGEAFF

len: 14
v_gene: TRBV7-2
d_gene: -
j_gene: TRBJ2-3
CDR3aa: CASSLGVGIDTQYF

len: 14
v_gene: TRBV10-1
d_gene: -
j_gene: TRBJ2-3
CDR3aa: CASSESLNRDPQYF

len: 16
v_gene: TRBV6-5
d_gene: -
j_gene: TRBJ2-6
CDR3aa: CASSQGLPSGANVLTF